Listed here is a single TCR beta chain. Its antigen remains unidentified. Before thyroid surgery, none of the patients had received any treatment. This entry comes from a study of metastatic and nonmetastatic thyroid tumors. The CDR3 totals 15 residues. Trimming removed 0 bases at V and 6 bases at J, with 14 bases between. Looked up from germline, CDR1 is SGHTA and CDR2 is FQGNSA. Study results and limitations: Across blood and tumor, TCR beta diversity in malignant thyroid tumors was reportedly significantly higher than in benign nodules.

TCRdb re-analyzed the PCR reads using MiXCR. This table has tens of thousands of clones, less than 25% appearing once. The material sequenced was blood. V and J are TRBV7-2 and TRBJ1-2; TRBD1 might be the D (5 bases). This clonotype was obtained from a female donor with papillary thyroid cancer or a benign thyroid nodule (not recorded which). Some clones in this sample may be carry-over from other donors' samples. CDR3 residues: CASSLAPGRAHGYTF. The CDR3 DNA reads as TGTGCCAGCAGCTTAGCCCCGGGACGGGCTCATGGCTACACCTTC. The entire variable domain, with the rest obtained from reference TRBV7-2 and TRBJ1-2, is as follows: GAGVSQSPSNKVTEKGKDVELRCDPISGHTALYWYRQSLGQGLEFLIYFQGNSAPDKSGLPSDRFSAERTGGSVSTLTIQRTQQEDSAVYLCASSLAPGRAHGYTFGSGTRLTVV.